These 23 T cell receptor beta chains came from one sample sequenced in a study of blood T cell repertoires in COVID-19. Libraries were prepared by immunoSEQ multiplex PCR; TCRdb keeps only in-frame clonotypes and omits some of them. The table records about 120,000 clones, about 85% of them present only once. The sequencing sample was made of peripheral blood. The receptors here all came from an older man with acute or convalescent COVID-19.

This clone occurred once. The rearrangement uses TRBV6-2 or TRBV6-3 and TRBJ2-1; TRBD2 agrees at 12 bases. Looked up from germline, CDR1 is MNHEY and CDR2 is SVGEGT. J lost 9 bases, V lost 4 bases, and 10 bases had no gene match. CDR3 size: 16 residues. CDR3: CASSSLAGGPRSEQFF. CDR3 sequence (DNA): TGTGCCAGCAGTTCTCTAGCGGGAGGGCCGAGATCTGAGCAGTTCTTC.

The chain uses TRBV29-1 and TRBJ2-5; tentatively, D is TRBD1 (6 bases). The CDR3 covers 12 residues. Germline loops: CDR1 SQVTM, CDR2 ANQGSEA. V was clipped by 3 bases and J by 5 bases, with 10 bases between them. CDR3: CSVEDSRETQYF. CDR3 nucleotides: TGCAGCGTTGAGGACAGTAGGGAGACCCAGTACTTC.

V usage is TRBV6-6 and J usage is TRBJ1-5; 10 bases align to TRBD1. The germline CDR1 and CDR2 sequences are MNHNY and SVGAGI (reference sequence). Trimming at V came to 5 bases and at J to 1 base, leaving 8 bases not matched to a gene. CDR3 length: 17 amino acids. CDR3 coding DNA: TGTGCCAGCAGTCCTCAGGACAGGGGGAGAAGCAATCAGCCCCAGCATTTT. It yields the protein CASSPQDRGRSNQPQHF.

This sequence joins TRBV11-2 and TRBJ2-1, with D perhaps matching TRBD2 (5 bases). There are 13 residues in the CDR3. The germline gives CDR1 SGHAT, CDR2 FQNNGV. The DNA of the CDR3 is TGTGCTGGCAGTCAGTTAATAGAGGGTGAGCAGTTCTTC. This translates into CAGSQLIEGEQFF.

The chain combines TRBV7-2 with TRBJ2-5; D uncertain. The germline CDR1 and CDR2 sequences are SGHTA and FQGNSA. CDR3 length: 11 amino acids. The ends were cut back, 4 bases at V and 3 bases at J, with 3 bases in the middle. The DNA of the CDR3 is TGTGCCAGCAGCTCCAAAGAGACCCAGTACTTC. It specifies CASSSKETQYF.

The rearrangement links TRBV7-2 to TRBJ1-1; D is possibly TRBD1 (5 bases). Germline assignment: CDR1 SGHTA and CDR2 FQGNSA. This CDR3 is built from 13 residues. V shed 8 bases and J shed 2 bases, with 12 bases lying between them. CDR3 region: CASRGGTNTEAFF. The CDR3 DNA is TGTGCCAGCCGGGGGGGGACTAACACTGAAGCTTTCTTT.

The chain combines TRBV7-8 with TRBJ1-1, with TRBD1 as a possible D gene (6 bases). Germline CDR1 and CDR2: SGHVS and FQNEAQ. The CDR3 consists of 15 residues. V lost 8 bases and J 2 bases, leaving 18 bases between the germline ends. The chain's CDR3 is CASRQGRRVNTEAFF. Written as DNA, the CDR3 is TGTGCCAGCCGGCAGGGGCGCAGAGTAAACACTGAAGCTTTCTTT.

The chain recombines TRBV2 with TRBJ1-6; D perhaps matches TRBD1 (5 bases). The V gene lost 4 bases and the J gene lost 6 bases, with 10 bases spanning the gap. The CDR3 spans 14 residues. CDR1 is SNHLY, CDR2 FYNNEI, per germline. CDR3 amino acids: CASSGQGGNSPLHF. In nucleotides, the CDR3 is TGTGCCAGCAGTGGGCAGGGAGGTAATTCACCCCTCCACTTT.

The CDR3 bases are TGTGCCAGCTCACCACAGGGACTCCATGAGCAGTTCTTC. Protein sequence: CASSPQGLHEQFF. This chain connects TRBV18 to TRBJ2-1; tentatively, D is TRBD2 (6 bases). CDR1 KGHSH and CDR2 LQKENI come from the germline V gene. V was clipped by 1 base and J by 8 bases, with 9 bases between them. The CDR3 covers 13 residues.

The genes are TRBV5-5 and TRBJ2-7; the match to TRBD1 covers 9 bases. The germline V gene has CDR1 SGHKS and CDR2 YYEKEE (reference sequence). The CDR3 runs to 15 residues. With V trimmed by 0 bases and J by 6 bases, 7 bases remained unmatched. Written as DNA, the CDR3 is TGTGCCAGCAGCTTGGAAGGACAGGGGTGGGTCGAGCAGTACTTC. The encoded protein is CASSLEGQGWVEQYF.

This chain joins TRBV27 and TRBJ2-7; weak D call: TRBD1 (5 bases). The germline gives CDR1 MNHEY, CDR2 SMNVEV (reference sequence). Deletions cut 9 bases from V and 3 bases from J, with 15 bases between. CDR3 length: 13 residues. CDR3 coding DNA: TGTGCCAGTGGGGCGCAGCAGATCTACGAGCAGTACTTC. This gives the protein CASGAQQIYEQYF.

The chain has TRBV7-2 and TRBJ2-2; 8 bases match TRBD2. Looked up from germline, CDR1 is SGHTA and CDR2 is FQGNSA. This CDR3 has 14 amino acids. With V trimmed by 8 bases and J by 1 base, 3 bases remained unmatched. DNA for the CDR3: TGTGCCAGCCGGGGGGGGATGAACACCGGGGAGCTGTTTTTT. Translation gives CASRGGMNTGELFF.

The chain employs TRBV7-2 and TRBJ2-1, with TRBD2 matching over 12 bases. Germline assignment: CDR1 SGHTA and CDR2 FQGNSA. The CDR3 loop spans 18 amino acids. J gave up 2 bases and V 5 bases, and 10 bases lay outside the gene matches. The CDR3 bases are TGTGCCAGCAGCCCACAACGGCTAGCGGGAGGGCCCTACAATGAGCAGTTCTTC. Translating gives CASSPQRLAGGPYNEQFF.

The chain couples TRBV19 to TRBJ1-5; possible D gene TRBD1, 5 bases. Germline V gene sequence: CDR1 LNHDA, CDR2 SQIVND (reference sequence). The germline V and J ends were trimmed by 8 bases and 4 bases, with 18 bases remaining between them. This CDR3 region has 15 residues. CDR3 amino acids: CASVTGGVGNQPQHF. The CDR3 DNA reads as TGTGCCAGTGTAACGGGGGGGGTTGGAAATCAGCCCCAGCATTTT.

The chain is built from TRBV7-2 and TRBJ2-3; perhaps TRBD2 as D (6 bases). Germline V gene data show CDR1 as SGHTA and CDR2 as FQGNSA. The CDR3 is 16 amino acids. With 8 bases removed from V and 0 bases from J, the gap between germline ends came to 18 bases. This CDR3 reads CASLPLLAASTDTQYF. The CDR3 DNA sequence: TGTGCCAGCCTCCCCCTACTAGCAGCTAGCACAGATACGCAGTATTTT. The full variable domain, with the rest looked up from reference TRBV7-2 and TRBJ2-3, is GAGVSQSPSNKVTEKGKDVELRCDPISGHTALYWYRQSLGQGLEFLIYFQGNSAPDKSGLPSDRFSAERTGGSVSTLTIQRTQQEDSAVYLCASLPLLAASTDTQYFGPGTRLTVL.

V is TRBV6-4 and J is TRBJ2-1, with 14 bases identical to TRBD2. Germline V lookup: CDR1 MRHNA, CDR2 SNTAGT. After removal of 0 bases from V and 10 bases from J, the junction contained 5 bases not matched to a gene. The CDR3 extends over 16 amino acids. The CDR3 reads CASSDSTSGGAGEQFF. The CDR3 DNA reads TGTGCCAGCAGTGACTCGACTAGCGGGGGGGCTGGGGAGCAGTTCTTC.

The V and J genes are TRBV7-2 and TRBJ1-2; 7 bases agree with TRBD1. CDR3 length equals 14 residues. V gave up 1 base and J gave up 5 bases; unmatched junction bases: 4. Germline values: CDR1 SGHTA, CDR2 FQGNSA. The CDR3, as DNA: TGTGCCAGCAGCTTAGACAGGGGAAGGTATGGCTACACCTTC. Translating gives CASSLDRGRYGYTF.

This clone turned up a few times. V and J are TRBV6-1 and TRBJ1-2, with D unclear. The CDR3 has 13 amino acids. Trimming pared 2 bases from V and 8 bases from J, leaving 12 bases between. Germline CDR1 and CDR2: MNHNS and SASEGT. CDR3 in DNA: TGTGCCAGCAGTGAAACTGTGCTAATCGGCTACACCTTC. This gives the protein CASSETVLIGYTF.

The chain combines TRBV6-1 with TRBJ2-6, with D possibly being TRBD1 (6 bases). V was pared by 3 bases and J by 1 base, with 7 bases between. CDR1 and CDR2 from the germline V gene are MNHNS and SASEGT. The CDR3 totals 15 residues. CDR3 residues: CASSEQGSGANVLTF. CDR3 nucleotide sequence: TGTGCCAGCAGTGAGCAGGGGTCTGGGGCCAACGTCCTGACTTTC.

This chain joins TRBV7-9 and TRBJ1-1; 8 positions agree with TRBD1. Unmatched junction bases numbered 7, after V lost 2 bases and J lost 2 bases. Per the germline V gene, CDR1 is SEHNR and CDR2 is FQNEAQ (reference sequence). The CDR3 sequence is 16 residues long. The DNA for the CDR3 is TGTGCCAGCAGCTTAATACGTCCAGGGGGCAACACTGAAGCTTTCTTT. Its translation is CASSLIRPGGNTEAFF. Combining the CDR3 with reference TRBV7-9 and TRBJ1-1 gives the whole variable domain DTGVSQNPRHKITKRGQNVTFRCDPISEHNRLYWYRQTLGQGPEFLTYFQNEAQLEKSRLLSDRFSAERPKGSFSTLEIQRTEQGDSAMYLCASSLIRPGGNTEAFFGQGTRLTVV.

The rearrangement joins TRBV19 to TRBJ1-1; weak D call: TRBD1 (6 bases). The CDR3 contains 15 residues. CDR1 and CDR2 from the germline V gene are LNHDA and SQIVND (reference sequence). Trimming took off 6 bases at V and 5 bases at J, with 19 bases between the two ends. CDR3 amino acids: CASRNLQGRGTEAFF. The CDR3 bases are TGTGCCAGTAGGAACCTACAGGGTAGGGGGACTGAAGCTTTCTTT.

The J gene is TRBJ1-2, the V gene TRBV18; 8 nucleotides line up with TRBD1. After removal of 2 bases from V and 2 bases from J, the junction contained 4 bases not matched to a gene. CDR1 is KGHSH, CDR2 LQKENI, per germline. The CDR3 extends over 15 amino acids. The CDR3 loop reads CASSPIGQGNYGYTF. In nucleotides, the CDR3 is TGTGCCAGCTCACCAATTGGACAGGGAAACTATGGCTACACCTTC.

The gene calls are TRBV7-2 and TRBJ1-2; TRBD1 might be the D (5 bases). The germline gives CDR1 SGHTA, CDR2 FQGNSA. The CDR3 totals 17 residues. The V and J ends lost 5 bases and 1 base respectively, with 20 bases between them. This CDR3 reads CASSPGTVSYVNYGYTF. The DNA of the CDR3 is TGTGCCAGCAGCCCGGGGACTGTATCTTATGTTAACTATGGCTACACCTTC.